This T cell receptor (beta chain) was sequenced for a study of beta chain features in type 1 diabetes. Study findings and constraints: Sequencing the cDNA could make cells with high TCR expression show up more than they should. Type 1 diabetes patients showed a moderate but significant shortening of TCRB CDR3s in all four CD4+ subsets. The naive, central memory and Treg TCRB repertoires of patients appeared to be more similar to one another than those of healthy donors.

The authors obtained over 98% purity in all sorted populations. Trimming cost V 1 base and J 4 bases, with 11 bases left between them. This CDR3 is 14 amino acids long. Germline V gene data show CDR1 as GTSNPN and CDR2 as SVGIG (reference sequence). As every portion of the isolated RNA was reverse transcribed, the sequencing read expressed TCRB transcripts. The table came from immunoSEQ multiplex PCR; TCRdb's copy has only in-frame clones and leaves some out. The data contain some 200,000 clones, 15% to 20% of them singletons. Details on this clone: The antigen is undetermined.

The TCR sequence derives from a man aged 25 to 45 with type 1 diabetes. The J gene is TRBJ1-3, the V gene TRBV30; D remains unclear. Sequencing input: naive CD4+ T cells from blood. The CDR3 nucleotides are TGTGCCTGGAGTGGGAAGGACCGGGGAAACACCATATATTTT. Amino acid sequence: CAWSGKDRGNTIYF. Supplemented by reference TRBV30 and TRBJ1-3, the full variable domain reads SQTIHQWPATLVQPVGSPLSLECTVEGTSNPNLYWYRQAAGRGLQLLFYSVGIGQISSEVPQNLSASRPQDRQFILSSKKLLLSDSGFYLCAWSGKDRGNTIYFGEGSWLTVV.